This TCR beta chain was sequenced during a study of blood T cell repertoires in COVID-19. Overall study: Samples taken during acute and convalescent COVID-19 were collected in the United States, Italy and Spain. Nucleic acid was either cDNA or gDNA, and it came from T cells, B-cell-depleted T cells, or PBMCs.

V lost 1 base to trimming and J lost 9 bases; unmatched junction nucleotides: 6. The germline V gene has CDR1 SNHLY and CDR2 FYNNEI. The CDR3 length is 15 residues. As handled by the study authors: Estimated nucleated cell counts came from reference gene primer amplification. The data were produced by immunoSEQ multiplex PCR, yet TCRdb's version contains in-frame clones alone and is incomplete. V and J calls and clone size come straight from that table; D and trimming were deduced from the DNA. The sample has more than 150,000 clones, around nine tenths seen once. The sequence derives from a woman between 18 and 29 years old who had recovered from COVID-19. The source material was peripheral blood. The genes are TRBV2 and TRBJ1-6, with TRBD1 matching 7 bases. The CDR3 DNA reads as TGTGCCAGCAGTGAAGGGGGGACAGTTAGTTCACCCCTCCACTTT. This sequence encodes CASSEGGTVSSPLHF.